This T cell receptor (beta chain) was retrieved from a study of OX40 agonist ivuxolimab in advanced cancers. Sequencing was performed with immunoSEQ multiplex PCR; in TCRdb, only in-frame clones are kept and a portion is missing. The repertoire has around 68,000 clones, just over 85% of them found once; the top ten carry approximately 1.2%. In regard to this clone: Antigen: not known.

Germline values: CDR1 LNHDA, CDR2 SQIVND (reference sequence). The CDR3 is 16 residues long. With 4 bases clipped from V and 8 bases from J, the junction kept 13 bases outside the gene matches. Notes on the study in general: Antigen specificity of clonally expanded peripheral T cells was not established. At 0.1 to 3.0 mg/kg and by week 6, clonal expansion occurred in CD4+ and CD8+ blood T cells.

The sequencing here drew on CD4+ or CD8+ T cells sorted from blood, taken in a trial of the OX40 agonist ivuxolimab. The chain is built from TRBV19 and TRBJ2-1, with 8 nucleotides matching TRBD1. The origin of this receptor is an adult with an advanced solid tumor such as melanoma, head and neck, liver or kidney cancer. CDR3: CASSTKTGQGGYEQFF. In nucleotides, the CDR3 is TGTGCCAGTAGTACAAAAACAGGACAGGGCGGCTATGAGCAGTTCTTC.